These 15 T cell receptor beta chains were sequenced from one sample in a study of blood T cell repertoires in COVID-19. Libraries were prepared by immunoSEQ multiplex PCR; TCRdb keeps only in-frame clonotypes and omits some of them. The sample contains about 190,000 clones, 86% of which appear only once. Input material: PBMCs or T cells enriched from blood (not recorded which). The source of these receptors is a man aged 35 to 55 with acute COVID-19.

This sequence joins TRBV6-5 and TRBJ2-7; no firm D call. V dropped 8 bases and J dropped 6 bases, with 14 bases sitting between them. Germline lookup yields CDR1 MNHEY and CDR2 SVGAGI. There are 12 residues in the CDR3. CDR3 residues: CASSNSAAEQYF. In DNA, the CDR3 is TGTGCCAGCTCGAACTCTGCTGCCGAGCAGTACTTC.

The CDR3 nucleotides are TGTGCCAGCCTAGGGGGGAACACTGAAGCTTTCTTT. It encodes CASLGGNTEAFF. This chain joins TRBV2 and TRBJ1-1, with a weak D call TRBD1 (6 bases). This CDR3 region has 12 residues. Trimming took off 8 bases at V and 1 base at J, with 8 bases between the two ends. In germline, CDR1 is SNHLY, CDR2 FYNNEI.

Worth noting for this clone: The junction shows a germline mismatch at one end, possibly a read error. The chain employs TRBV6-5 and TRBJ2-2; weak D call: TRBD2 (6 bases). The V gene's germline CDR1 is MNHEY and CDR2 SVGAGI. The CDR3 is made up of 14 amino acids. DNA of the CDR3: TGTGCCAGCAGTTACTTCGGGGAGACCGGGGGGCTGTTTTTT. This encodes CASSYFGETGGLFF.

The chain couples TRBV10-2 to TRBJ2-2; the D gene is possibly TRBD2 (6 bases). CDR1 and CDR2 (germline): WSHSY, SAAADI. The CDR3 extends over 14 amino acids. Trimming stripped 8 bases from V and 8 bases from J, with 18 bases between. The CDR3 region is CASDPGLEGGELFF. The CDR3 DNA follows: TGCGCCAGCGACCCGGGACTCGAGGGTGGGGAGCTGTTTTTT.

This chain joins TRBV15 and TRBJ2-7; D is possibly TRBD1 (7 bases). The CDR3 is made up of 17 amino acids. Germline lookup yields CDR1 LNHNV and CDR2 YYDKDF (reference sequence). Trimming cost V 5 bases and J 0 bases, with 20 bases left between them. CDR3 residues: CATSPLQGGRSSYEQYF. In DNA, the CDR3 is TGTGCCACCAGCCCACTTCAGGGGGGAAGGAGCTCCTACGAGCAGTACTTC.

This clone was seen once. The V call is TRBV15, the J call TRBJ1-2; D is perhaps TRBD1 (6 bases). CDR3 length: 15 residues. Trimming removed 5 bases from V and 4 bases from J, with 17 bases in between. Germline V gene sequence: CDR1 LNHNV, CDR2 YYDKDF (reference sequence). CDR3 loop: CATSPGDMSIYGYTF. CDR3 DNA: TGTGCCACCAGCCCTGGGGACATGAGTATCTATGGCTACACCTTC.

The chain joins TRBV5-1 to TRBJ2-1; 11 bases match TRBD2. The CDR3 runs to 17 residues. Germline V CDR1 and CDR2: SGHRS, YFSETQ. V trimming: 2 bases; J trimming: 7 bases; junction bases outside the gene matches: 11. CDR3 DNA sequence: TGCGCCAGCAGCTTACCTGCACTAGCGGGAGTGGGTAATGAGCAGTTCTTC. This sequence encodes CASSLPALAGVGNEQFF.

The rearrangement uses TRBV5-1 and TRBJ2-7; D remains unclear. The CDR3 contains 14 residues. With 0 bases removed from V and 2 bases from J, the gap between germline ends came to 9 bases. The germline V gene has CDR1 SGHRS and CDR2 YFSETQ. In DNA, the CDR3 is TGCGCCAGCAGCTTGGCCGCGGTTCCCTACGAGCAGTACTTC. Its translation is CASSLAAVPYEQYF.

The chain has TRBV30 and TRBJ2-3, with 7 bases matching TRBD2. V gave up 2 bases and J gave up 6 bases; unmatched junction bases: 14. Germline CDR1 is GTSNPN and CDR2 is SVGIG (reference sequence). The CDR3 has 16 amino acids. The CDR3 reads CAWSYPPAGTLDTQYF. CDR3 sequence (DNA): TGTGCCTGGAGTTACCCCCCAGCGGGAACGCTTGATACGCAGTATTTT.

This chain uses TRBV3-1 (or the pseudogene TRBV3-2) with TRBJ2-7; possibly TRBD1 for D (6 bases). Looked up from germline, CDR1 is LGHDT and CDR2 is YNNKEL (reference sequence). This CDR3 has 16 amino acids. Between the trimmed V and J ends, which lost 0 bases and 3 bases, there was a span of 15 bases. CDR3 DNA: TGTGCCAGCAGCCAAGATATTCGGACAGCAGTCTACGAGCAGTACTTC. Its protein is CASSQDIRTAVYEQYF.

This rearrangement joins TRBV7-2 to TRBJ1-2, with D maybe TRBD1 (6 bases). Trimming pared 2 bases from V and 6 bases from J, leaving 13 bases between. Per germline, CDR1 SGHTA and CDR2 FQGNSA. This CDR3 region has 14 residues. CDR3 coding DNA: TGTGCCAGCAGCTTATCGGACAGACTTAATGGCTACACCTTC. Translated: CASSLSDRLNGYTF. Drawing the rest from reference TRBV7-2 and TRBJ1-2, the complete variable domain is GAGVSQSPSNKVTEKGKDVELRCDPISGHTALYWYRQSLGQGLEFLIYFQGNSAPDKSGLPSDRFSAERTGGSVSTLTIQRTQQEDSAVYLCASSLSDRLNGYTFGSGTRLTVV.

CDR3 amino acids: CATSTHVGTTNEQFF. The CDR3 DNA follows: TGTGCCACCAGCACCCACGTTGGGACTACAAATGAGCAGTTCTTC. The chain couples TRBV15 to TRBJ2-1, with TRBD2 matching over 7 bases. The CDR3 length is 15 residues. V lost 4 bases, J lost 7 bases, and 10 bases stayed unmatched. CDR1 is LNHNV, CDR2 YYDKDF, per germline (reference sequence).

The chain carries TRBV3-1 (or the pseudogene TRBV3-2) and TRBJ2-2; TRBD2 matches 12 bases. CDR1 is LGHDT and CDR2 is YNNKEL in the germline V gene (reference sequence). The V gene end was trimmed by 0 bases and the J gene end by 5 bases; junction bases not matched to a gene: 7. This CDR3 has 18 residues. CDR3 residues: CASSQDLSSGRATGELFF. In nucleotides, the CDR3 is TGTGCCAGCAGCCAAGATCTCTCTAGCGGGAGGGCAACCGGGGAGCTGTTTTTT.

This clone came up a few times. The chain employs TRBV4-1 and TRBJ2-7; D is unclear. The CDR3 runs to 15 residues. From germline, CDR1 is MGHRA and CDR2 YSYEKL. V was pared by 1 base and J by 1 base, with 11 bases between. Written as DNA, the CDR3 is TGCGCCAGCAGCCAAGTAAAGCAAACTTCCTACGAGCAGTACTTC. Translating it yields CASSQVKQTSYEQYF.

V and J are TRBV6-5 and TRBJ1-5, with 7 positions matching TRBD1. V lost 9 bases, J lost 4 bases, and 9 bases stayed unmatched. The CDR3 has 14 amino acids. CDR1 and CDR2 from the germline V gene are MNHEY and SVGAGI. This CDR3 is CASIDRARNQPQHF. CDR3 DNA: TGTGCCAGTATCGACAGGGCGCGTAATCAGCCCCAGCATTTT.